The 18 T cell receptor beta chains reported below all come from one sample, sequenced in a study of Graves' ophthalmopathy and Graves' hyperthyroidism. Using RNA transcripts, the TCR beta CDR3 regions were amplified. HTBI-primed RT-PCR formed the first round, and a multiplex PCR formed the second. TCRdb reprocessed the multiplex PCR reads via MiXCR and lists one record per CDR3 protein. The sample has 500,000 to 700,000 distinct CDR3 sequences; approximately 22% are singletons. Material for sequencing was peripheral blood. Every receptor here comes from a woman aged 18-29 years with stable Graves' hyperthyroidism. Some clones in this sample may be carry-over from other donors' samples.

In its sample, this clonotype was seen many times. The chain joins TRBV7-2 to TRBJ1-3; maybe TRBD1 (5 bases). With 1 base removed from V and 2 bases from J, the gap between germline ends came to 6 bases. This CDR3 is built from 14 residues. Germline CDR1 reads SGHTA; CDR2 reads FQGNSA. This CDR3 is CASSLGTTGNTIYF. CDR3 nucleotides: TGTGCCAGCAGCTTAGGGACAACTGGAAACACCATATATTTT. Full variable domain (remainder filled in from reference TRBV7-2 and TRBJ1-3): GAGVSQSPSNKVTEKGKDVELRCDPISGHTALYWYRQSLGQGLEFLIYFQGNSAPDKSGLPSDRFSAERTGGSVSTLTIQRTQQEDSAVYLCASSLGTTGNTIYFGEGSWLTVV.

The sample holds many counts of this clonotype. The chain links TRBV14 to TRBJ1-1, with TRBD1 as a possible D gene (5 bases). Germline lookup yields CDR1 SGHDN and CDR2 FVKESK. V was cut by 2 bases and J by 5 bases, with 15 bases left in between. This CDR3 is 15 amino acids long. As DNA, the CDR3 is TGTGCCAGCAGCCAACTAAGGACGGGGGGGACTGAAGCTTTCTTT. Encoded protein: CASSQLRTGGTEAFF.

This clonotype was detected ten times or more. The rearrangement joins TRBV6-1 to TRBJ1-2, with a weak D call TRBD1 (5 bases). Between the trimmed V and J ends, which lost 2 bases and 5 bases, there was a span of 15 bases. The CDR3 totals 15 residues. Germline V gene data show CDR1 as MNHNS and CDR2 as SASEGT. The CDR3 DNA is TGTGCCAGCAGTGAAAAAGCAGGGAGGCCGTATGGCTACACCTTC. Translation: CASSEKAGRPYGYTF.

This clonotype came up many times. V usage is TRBV5-1 and J usage is TRBJ2-5; D assignment may be TRBD1 or TRBD2 (6 bases each). Per the germline V gene, CDR1 is SGHRS and CDR2 is YFSETQ. The length of the CDR3 is 17 residues. V shed 4 bases and J shed 0 bases, with 19 bases lying between them. The CDR3 sequence is CASSPRGGAGDQETQYF. The DNA for the CDR3 is TGCGCCAGCAGCCCCCGAGGAGGGGCAGGGGACCAAGAGACCCAGTACTTC.

This chain uses TRBV28 with TRBJ1-5, with D perhaps TRBD1 (6 bases). CDR3 length: 15 amino acids. V was shortened by 1 base and J by 2 bases, with 9 bases between the two germline ends. The germline V gene encodes CDR1 MDHEN and CDR2 SYDVKM. CDR3 DNA sequence: TGTGCCAGCAGTTTATTTGCAGGGGGCAATCAGCCCCAGCATTTT. The encoded protein is CASSLFAGGNQPQHF.

The CDR3: CASMTPRDRGHYEQYF. CDR3 sequence (DNA): TGTGCCAGCATGACCCCCCGGGACAGGGGGCACTACGAGCAGTACTTC. The chain combines TRBV7-8 with TRBJ2-7, with 12 positions matching TRBD1. This CDR3 has 16 amino acids. Germline V gene lookup returns CDR1 SGHVS and CDR2 FQNEAQ. Trimming cost V 7 bases and J 3 bases; bases outside gene matches: 10.

This clonotype was counted ten times or more. The rearrangement links TRBV12-3 or TRBV12-4 to TRBJ2-2; D gene ambiguous. V gave up 6 bases and J gave up 0 bases, with 14 bases separating them. This CDR3 region has 16 residues. Written as DNA, the CDR3 is TGTGCCAGCAGCGCGCCTAACGGACCGAACACCGGGGAGCTGTTTTTT. It is translated as CASSAPNGPNTGELFF.

This clonotype has a count of ten or more. The gene calls are TRBV6-2 or TRBV6-3 and TRBJ1-5; D gene unclear. The CDR3 length is 13 residues. CDR1 is MNHEY, CDR2 SVGEGT, per germline. The V gene lost 7 bases and the J gene lost 0 bases, with 7 bases spanning the gap. The CDR3 coding sequence is TGTGCCAGCAAGCTTAATAGCAATCAGCCCCAGCATTTT. Translated: CASKLNSNQPQHF.

This clonotype was seen repeatedly, ten times or more. This chain connects TRBV12-3 or TRBV12-4 to TRBJ1-5; D not certain. The CDR3 spans 15 residues. V was pared by 6 bases and J by 0 bases, with 12 bases between. CDR3 amino acids: CASRHDPYSNQPQHF. CDR3 sequence (DNA): TGTGCCAGCAGGCACGACCCATATAGCAATCAGCCCCAGCATTTT.

The chain combines TRBV2 with TRBJ1-2, with 10 bases that match TRBD1. The CDR3 totals 16 residues. Looked up from germline, CDR1 is SNHLY and CDR2 is FYNNEI. With V trimmed by 4 bases and J by 5 bases, 10 bases remained unmatched. CDR3 amino acids: CASSVGPRQGAYGYTF. CDR3 bases: TGTGCCAGCAGTGTGGGGCCCAGACAGGGGGCATATGGCTACACCTTC. The variable domain in full, with the rest retrieved from reference TRBV2 and TRBJ1-2, is EPEVTQTPSHQVTQMGQEVILRCVPISNHLYFYWYRQILGQKVEFLVSFYNNEISEKSEIFDDQFSVERPDGSNFTLKIRSTKLEDSAMYFCASSVGPRQGAYGYTFGSGTRLTVV.

A few counts support this clonotype. The rearrangement uses TRBV6-5 and TRBJ1-1; D is perhaps TRBD1 (6 bases). Germline CDR1 reads MNHEY; CDR2 reads SVGAGI. V gave up 4 bases and J gave up 8 bases, with 11 bases separating them. CDR3 length: 12 residues. The CDR3 reads CASSFDGTEAFF. CDR3 bases: TGTGCCAGCAGTTTCGACGGGACAGAAGCTTTCTTT.

V usage is TRBV10-1 and J usage is TRBJ2-7, with D unclear. CDR1 WNHNN and CDR2 SYGVQD come from the germline V gene (reference sequence). The CDR3 contains 12 residues. V was cut by 6 bases and J by 4 bases, with 10 bases left in between. CDR3 coding DNA: TGCGCCAGCAGCCCGTACGGGTACGAGCAGTACTTC. This encodes CASSPYGYEQYF.

This rearrangement joins TRBV5-1 to TRBJ1-2; D possibly corresponds to TRBD1 (6 bases). The CDR3 is 16 amino acids. Germline CDR1 is SGHRS and CDR2 is YFSETQ. Trimming cost V 2 bases and J 2 bases, with 16 bases left between them. The CDR3 DNA reads as TGCGCCAGCAGCTTAGTTAGGGGGGCCTTAAACTATGGCTACACCTTC. This encodes CASSLVRGALNYGYTF.

This clonotype was observed many times. DNA of the CDR3: TGCAGTGCTAGGTCCCAGAAGGACTCTGGAAACACCATATATTTT. Its protein is CSARSQKDSGNTIYF. This sequence joins TRBV20-1 and TRBJ1-3; D ambiguous. V was shortened by 3 bases and J by 0 bases, with 12 bases between the two germline ends. Per the germline V gene, CDR1 is DFQATT and CDR2 is SNEGSKA (reference sequence). This CDR3 contains 15 residues.

This clonotype showed up just a few times. The rearrangement joins TRBV20-1 to TRBJ2-5, with TRBD2 identical over 9 bases. The J segment lost 3 bases and the V segment lost 0 bases, leaving 14 bases of the junction unmatched. CDR3 length: 18 amino acids. Germline CDR1 DFQATT, CDR2 SNEGSKA (reference sequence). The CDR3 bases are TGCAGTGCTAGAGATGCTCGCGGGGGGGCCGAAGGGAAAGAGACCCAGTACTTC. It encodes CSARDARGGAEGKETQYF.

At least ten counts were recorded for this clonotype. The rearrangement joins TRBV28 to TRBJ2-7; 8 bases match TRBD1. V lost 6 bases to trimming and J lost 2 bases; unmatched junction nucleotides: 12. Germline assignment: CDR1 MDHEN and CDR2 SYDVKM. This CDR3 comprises 16 residues. CDR3 protein: CASSLTGTGPTYEQYF. The DNA for the CDR3 is TGTGCCAGCAGCTTAACAGGGACAGGACCCACCTACGAGCAGTACTTC. Full variable domain (remainder filled in from reference TRBV28 and TRBJ2-7): DVKVTQSSRYLVKRTGEKVFLECVQDMDHENMFWYRQDPGLGLRLIYFSYDVKMKEKGDIPEGYSVSREKKERFSLILESASTNQTSMYLCASSLTGTGPTYEQYFGPGTRLTVT.

This clonotype was recorded at least ten times. J is TRBJ1-5 and V is TRBV6-2 or TRBV6-3; D is uncertain. Germline lookup yields CDR1 MNHEY and CDR2 SVGEGT. Between the trimmed V and J ends, which lost 3 bases and 1 base, there was a span of 22 bases. The CDR3 totals 19 residues. In DNA form, the CDR3 reads TGTGCCAGCAGTTATTCTTTGGGCAGCTCTCGGGTGAGCAATCAGCCCCAGCATTTT. As protein: CASSYSLGSSRVSNQPQHF.

The table lists this clonotype with many counts. This rearrangement joins TRBV11-2 to TRBJ2-3; possible D gene TRBD1, 6 bases. The CDR3 has 17 residues. Germline loops: CDR1 SGHAT, CDR2 FQNNGV. Trimming shortened V by 0 bases and J by 2 bases, and 15 bases separated the two germline ends. CDR3 in DNA: TGTGCCAGCAGCTTAGATCTAACAGGGATCAACACAGATACGCAGTATTTT. It translates to CASSLDLTGINTDTQYF.